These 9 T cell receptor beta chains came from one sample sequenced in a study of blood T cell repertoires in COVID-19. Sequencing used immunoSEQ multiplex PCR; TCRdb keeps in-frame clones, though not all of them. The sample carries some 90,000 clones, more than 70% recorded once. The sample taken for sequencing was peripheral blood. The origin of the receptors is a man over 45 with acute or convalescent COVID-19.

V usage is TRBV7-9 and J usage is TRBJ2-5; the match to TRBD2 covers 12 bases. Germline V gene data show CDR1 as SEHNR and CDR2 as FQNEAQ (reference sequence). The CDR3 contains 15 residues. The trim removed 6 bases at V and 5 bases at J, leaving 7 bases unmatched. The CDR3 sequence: CASSSSGRAPETQYF. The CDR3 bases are TGTGCCAGCAGTTCTAGCGGGAGGGCCCCGGAGACCCAGTACTTC.

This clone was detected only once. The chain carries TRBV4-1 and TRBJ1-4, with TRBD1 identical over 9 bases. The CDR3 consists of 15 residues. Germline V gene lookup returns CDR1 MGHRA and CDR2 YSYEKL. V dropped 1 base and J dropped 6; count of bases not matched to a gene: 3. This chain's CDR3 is CASSQVGTGHEKLFF. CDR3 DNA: TGCGCCAGCAGCCAAGTGGGGACAGGGCATGAAAAACTGTTTTTT.

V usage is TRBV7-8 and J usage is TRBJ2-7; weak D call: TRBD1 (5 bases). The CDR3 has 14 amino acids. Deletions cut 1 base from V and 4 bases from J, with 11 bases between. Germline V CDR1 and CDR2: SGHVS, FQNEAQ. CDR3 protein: CASSLDVTDYEQYF. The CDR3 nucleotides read TGTGCCAGCAGCTTAGATGTGACAGATTACGAGCAGTACTTC.

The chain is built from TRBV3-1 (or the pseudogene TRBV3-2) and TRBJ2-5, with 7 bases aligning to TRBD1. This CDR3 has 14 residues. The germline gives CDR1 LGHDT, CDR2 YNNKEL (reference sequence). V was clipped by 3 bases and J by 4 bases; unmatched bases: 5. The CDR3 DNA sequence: TGTGCCAGCAGCCATACCCCAGGGGGAGAGACCCAGTACTTC. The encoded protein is CASSHTPGGETQYF.

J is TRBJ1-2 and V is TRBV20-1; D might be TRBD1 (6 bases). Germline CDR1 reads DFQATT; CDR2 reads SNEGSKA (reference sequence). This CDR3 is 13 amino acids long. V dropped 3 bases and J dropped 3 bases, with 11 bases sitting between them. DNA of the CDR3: TGCAGTGCTAGTCAGGGGTTGGACTATGGCTACACCTTC. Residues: CSASQGLDYGYTF.

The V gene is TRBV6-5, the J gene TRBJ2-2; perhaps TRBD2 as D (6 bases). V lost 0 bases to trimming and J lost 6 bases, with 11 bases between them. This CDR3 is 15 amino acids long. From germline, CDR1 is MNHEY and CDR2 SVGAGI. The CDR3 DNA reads TGTGCCAGCAGTTACTCTATCCGGAGGGCCGGGGAGCTGTTTTTT. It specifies CASSYSIRRAGELFF.

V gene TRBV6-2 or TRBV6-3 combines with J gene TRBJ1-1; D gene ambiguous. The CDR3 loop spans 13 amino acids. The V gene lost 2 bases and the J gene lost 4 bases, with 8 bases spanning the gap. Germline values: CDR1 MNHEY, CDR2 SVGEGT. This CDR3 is CASSYPSGTEAFF. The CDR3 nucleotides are TGTGCCAGCAGTTACCCGAGCGGCACTGAAGCTTTCTTT.

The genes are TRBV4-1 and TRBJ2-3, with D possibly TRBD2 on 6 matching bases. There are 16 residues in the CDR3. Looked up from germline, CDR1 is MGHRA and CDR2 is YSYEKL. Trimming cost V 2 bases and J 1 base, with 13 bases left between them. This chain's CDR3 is CASSQPTRARTDTQYF. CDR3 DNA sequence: TGCGCCAGCAGCCAACCGACTAGGGCTCGCACAGATACGCAGTATTTT.

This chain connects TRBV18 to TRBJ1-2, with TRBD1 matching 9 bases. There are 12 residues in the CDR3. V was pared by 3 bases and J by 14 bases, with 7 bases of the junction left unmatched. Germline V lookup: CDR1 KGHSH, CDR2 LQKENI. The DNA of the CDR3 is TGTGCCAGCTCACCGGGACAGGGCTCCCCGACCTTC. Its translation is CASSPGQGSPTF.